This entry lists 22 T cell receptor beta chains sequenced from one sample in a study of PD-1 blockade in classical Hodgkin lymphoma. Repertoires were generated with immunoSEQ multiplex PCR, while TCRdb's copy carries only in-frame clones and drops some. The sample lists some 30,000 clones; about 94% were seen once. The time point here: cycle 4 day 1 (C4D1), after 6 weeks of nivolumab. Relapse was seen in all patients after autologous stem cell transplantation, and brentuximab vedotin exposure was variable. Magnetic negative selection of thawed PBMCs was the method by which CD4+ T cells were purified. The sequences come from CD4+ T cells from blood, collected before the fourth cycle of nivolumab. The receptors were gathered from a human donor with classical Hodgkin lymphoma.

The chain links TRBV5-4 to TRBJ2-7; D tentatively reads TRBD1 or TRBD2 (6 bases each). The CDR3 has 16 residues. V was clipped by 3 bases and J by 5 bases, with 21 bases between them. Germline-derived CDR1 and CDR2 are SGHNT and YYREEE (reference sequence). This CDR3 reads CASSSRLDRTTDEQYF. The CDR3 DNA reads TGTGCCAGCAGCTCTCGCCTTGACAGGACTACGGACGAGCAGTACTTC.

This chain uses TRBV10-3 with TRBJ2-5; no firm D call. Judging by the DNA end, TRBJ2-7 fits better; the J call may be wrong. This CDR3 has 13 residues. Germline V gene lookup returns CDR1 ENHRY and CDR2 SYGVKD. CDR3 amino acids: CAISESTSYEQYF. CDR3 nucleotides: TGTGCCATCAGTGAGTCGACTTCCTACGAGCAGTACTTC.

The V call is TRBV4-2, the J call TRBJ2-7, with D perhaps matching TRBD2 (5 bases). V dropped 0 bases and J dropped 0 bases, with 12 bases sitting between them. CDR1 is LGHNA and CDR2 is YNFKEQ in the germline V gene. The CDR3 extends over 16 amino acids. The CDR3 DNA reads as TGTGCCAGCAGCCAAGATAATGCGGAGGTCTCCTACGAGCAGTACTTC. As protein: CASSQDNAEVSYEQYF.

In DNA, the CDR3 is TGTGCCAGCAGCTTGGGGGCCTCCAGGAGCACAGATACGCAGTATTTT. The encoded protein is CASSLGASRSTDTQYF. The rearrangement joins TRBV5-6 to TRBJ2-3; D is uncertain. Germline V gene lookup returns CDR1 SGHDT and CDR2 YYEEEE. The CDR3 is made up of 16 amino acids. Trimming took off 0 bases at V and 0 bases at J, with 11 bases between the two ends.

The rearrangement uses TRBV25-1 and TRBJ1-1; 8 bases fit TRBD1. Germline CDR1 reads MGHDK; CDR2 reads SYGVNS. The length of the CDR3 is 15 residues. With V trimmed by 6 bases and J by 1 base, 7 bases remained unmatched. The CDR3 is CASSKRTGGNTEAFF. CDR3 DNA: TGTGCCAGCAGCAAACGAACAGGGGGGAACACTGAAGCTTTCTTT. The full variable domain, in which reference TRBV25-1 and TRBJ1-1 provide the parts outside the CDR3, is EADIYQTPRYLVIGTGKKITLECSQTMGHDKMYWYQQDPGMELHLIHYSYGVNSTEKGDLSSESTVSRIRTEHFPLTLESARPSHTSQYLCASSKRTGGNTEAFFGQGTRLTVV.

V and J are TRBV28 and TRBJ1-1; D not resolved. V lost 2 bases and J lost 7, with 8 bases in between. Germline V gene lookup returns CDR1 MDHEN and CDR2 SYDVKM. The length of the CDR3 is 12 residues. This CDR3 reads CASSLRDGEAFF. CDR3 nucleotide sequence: TGTGCCAGCAGTTTAAGAGACGGTGAAGCTTTCTTT.

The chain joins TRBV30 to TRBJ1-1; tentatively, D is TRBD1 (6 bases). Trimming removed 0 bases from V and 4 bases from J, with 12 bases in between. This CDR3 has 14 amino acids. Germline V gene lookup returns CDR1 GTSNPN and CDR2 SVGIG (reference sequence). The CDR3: CAWSVGGRVTEAFF. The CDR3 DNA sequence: TGTGCCTGGAGTGTAGGGGGAAGGGTCACTGAAGCTTTCTTT.

In nucleotides, the CDR3 is TGCGCCAGCAGCCGCGGACTAGCGGAGACAGATACGCAGTATTTT. Amino acids: CASSRGLAETDTQYF. The genes are TRBV10-1 and TRBJ2-3, with TRBD2 matching 10 bases. Per germline, CDR1 WNHNN and CDR2 SYGVQD (reference sequence). The CDR3 has 15 amino acids. The J segment lost 3 bases and the V segment lost 6 bases, leaving 6 bases of the junction unmatched.

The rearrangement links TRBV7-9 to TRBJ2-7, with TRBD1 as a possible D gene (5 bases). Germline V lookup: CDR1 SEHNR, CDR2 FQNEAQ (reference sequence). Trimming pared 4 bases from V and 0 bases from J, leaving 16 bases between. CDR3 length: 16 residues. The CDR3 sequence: CASSSTVPSPSYEQYF. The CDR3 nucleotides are TGTGCCAGCAGCTCGACAGTTCCTTCACCCTCCTACGAGCAGTACTTC.

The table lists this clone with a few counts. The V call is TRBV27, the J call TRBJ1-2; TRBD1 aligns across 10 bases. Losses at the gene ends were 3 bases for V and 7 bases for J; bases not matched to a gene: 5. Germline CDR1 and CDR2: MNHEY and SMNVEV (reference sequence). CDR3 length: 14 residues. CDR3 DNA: TGTGCCAGCAGTTTTTCGGGACAGGGGTCTGGCTACACCTTC. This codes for CASSFSGQGSGYTF.

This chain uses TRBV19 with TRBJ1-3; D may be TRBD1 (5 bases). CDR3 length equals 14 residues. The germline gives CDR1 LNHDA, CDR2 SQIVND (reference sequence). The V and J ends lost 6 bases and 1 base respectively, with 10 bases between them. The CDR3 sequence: CASSRQISGNTIYF. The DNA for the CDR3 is TGTGCCAGTAGCAGACAGATATCTGGAAACACCATATATTTT. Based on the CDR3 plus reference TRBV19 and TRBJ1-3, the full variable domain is DGGITQSPKYLFRKEGQNVTLSCEQNLNHDAMYWYRQDPGQGLRLIYYSQIVNDFQKGDIAEGYSVSREKKESFPLTVTSAQKNPTAFYLCASSRQISGNTIYFGEGSWLTVV.

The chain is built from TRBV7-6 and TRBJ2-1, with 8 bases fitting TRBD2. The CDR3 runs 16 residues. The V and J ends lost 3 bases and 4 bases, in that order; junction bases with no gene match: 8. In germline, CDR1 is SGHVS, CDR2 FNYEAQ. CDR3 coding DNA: TGTGCCAGCAGCTTTATTCAGCGGGAGTCTTACAATGAGCAGTTCTTC. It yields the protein CASSFIQRESYNEQFF.

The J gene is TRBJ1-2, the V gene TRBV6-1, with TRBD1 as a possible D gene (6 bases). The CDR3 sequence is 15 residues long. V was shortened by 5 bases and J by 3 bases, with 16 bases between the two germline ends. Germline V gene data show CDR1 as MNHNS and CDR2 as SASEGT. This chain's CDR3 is CASSPREGGHYGYTF. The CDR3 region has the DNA TGTGCCAGCAGTCCCCGTGAGGGGGGCCACTATGGCTACACCTTC.

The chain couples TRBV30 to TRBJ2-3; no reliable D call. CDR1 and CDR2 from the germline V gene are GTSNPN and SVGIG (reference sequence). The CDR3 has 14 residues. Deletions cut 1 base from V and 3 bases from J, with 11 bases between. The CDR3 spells CAWSGPRRTDTQYF. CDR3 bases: TGTGCCTGGAGTGGTCCGCGCAGGACAGATACGCAGTATTTT.

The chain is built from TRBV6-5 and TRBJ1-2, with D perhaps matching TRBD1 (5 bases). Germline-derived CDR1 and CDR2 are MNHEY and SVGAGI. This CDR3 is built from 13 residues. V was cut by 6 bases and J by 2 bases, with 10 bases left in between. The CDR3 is CASRPGKNYGYTF. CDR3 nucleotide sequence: TGTGCCAGCAGACCAGGGAAGAACTATGGCTACACCTTC.

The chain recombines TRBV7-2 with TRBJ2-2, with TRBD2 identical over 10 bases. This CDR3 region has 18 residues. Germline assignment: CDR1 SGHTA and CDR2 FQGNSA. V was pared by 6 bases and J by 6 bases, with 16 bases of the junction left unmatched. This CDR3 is CASRITHPRLAGPGELFF. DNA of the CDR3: TGTGCCAGCAGAATCACCCATCCCAGACTAGCGGGCCCCGGGGAGCTGTTTTTT.

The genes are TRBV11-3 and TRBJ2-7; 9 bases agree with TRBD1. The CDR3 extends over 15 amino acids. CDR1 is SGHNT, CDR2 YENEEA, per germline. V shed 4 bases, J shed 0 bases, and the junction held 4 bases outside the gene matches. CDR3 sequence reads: CASSSGTGSSYEQYF. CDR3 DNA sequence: TGTGCCAGCAGCTCGGGGACAGGGAGCTCCTACGAGCAGTACTTC.

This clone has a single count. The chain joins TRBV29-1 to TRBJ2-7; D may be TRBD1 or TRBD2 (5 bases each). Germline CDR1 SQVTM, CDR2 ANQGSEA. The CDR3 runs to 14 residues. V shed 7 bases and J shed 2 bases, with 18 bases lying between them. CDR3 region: CSAVPGPSPYEQYF. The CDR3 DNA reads TGCAGCGCCGTCCCGGGGCCTTCTCCCTACGAGCAGTACTTC.

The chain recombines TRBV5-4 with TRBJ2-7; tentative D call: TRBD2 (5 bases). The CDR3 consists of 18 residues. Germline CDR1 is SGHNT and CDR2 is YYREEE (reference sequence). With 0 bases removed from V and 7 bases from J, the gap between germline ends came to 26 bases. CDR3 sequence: CASSLAWKAEEVRVEQYF. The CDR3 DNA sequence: TGTGCCAGCAGCTTGGCTTGGAAAGCGGAGGAGGTCCGGGTGGAGCAGTACTTC.

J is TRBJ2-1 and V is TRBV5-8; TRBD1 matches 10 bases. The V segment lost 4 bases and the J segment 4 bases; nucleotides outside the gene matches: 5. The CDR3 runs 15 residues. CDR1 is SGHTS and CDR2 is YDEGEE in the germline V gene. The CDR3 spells CASSPWTGGYNEQFF. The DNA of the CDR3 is TGTGCCAGCAGCCCATGGACAGGGGGTTACAATGAGCAGTTCTTC.

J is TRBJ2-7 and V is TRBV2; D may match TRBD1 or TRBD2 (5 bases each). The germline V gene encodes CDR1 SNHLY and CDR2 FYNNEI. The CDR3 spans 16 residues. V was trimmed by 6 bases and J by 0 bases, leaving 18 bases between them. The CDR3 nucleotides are TGTGCCAGCAGCGTTGGACCGGGACGGACCTCCTACGAGCAGTACTTC. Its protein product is CASSVGPGRTSYEQYF.

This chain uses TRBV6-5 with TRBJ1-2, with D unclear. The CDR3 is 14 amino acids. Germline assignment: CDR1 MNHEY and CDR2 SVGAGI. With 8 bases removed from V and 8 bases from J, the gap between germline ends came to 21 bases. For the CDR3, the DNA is TGTGCCAGCGGTGACTCCCGGGCCCGCCACGGCTACACCTTC. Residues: CASGDSRARHGYTF.